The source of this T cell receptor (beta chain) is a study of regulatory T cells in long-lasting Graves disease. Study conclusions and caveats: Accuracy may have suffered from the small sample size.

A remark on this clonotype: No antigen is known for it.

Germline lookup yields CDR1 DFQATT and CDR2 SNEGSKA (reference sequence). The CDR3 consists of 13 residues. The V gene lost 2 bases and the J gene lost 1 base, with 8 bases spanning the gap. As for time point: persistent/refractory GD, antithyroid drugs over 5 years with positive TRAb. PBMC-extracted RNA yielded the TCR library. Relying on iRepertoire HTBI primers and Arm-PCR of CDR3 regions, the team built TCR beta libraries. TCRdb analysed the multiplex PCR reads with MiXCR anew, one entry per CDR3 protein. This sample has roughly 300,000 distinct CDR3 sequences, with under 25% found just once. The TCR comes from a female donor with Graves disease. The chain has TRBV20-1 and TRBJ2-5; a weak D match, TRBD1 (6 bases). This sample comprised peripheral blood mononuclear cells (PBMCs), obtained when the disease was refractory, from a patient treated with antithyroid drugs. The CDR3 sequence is CSARKGGQETQYF. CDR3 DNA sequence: TGCAGTGCTAGAAAAGGGGGCCAAGAGACCCAGTACTTC.